This T cell receptor beta chain came from a study of T cell responses to AZD1222 COVID-19 vaccine. Findings and limits, study-wide: Spike-specific TCR breadth and depth were elevated following two AZD1222 doses. Baseline serology detected seropositivity in only a handful of AZD1222 recipients.

Turning to this clone: What it recognizes is unknown.

The V segment lost 0 bases and the J segment 4 bases; nucleotides outside the gene matches: 3. The CDR3 covers 15 residues. CDR1 and CDR2 (germline): SGHVS, FNYEAQ. Repertoires were generated with immunoSEQ multiplex PCR, while TCRdb's copy carries only in-frame clones and drops some. Here the sample spans 150,000 to 200,000 clones, 85% to 90% being singletons. The V call is TRBV7-6, the J call TRBJ2-7, with 10 positions matching TRBD1. This sequence originates from an adult in good health. Sequenced material: peripheral blood, taken on day 0 of AZD1222 vaccination. The CDR3 reads CASSLAGTGVYEQYF. The CDR3 DNA follows: TGTGCCAGCAGCTTAGCCGGGACAGGGGTTTACGAGCAGTACTTC.